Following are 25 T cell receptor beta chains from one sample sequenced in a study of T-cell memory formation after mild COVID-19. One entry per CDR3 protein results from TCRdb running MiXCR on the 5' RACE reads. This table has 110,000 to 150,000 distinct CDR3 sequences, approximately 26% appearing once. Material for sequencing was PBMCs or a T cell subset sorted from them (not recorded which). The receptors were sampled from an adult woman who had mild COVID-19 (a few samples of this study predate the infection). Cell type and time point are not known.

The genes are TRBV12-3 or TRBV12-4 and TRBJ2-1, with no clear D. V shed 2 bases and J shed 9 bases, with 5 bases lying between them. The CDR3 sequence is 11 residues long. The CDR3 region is CASSLKGEQFF. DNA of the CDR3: TGTGCCAGCAGTTTAAAGGGTGAGCAGTTCTTC.

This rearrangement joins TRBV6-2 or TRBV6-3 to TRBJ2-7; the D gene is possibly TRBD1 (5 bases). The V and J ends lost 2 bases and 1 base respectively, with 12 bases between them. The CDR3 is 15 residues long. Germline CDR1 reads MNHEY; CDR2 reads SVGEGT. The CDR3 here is CASSYQPPGSYEQYF. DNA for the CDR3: TGTGCCAGCAGTTACCAGCCCCCAGGGTCCTACGAGCAGTACTTC.

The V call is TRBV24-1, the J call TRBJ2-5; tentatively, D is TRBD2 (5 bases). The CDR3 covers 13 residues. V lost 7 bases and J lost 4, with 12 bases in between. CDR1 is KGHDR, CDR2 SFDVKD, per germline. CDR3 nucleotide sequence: TGTGCCACCAGCGGGGTGGGGATAGAGACCCAGTACTTC. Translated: CATSGVGIETQYF.

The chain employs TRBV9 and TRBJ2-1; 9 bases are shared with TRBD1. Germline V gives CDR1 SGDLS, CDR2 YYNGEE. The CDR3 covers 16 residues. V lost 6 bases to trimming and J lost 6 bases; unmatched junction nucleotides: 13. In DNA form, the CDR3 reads TGTGCCAGCACCCCTCCCGGGACAGGGAGGGGCAATGAGCAGTTCTTC. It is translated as CASTPPGTGRGNEQFF. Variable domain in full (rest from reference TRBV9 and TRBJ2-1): DSGVTQTPKHLITATGQRVTLRCSPRSGDLSVYWYQQSLDQGLQFLIQYYNGEERAKGNILERFSAQQFPDLHSELNLSSLELGDSALYFCASTPPGTGRGNEQFFGPGTRLTVL.

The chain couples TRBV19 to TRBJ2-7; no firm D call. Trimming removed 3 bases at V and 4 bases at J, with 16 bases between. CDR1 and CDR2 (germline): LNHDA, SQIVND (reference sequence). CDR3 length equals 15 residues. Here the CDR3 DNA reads TGTGCCAGTAGTATGGATCTGACTCCAGTTTACGAGCAGTACTTC. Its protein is CASSMDLTPVYEQYF. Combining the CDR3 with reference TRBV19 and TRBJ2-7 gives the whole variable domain DGGITQSPKYLFRKEGQNVTLSCEQNLNHDAMYWYRQDPGQGLRLIYYSQIVNDFQKGDIAEGYSVSREKKESFPLTVTSAQKNPTAFYLCASSMDLTPVYEQYFGPGTRLTVT.

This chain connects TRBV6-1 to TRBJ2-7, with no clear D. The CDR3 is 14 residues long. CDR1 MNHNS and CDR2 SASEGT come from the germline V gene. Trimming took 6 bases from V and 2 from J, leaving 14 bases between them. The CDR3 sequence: CASSWSDDTYEQYF. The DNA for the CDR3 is TGTGCCAGCAGCTGGTCAGACGATACCTACGAGCAGTACTTC.

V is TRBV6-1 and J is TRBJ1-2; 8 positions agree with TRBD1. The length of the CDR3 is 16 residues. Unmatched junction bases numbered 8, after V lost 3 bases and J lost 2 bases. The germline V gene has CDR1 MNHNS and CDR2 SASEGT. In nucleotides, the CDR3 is TGTGCCAGCAGTGAGGGACAGGTCTTTTTCAACTATGGCTACACCTTC. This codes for CASSEGQVFFNYGYTF.

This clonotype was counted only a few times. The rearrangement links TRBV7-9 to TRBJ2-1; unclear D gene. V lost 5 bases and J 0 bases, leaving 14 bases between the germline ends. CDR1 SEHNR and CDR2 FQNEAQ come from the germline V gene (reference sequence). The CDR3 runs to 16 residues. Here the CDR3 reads CASSQQVLSSYNEQFF. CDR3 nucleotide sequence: TGTGCCAGCAGCCAGCAAGTTCTGAGCTCCTACAATGAGCAGTTCTTC.

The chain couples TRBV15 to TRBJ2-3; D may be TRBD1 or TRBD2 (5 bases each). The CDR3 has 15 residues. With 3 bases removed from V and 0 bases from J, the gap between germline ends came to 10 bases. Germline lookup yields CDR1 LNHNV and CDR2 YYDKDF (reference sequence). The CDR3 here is CATSSRGASTDTQYF. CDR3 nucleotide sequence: TGTGCCACCAGCAGCAGAGGGGCGAGCACAGATACGCAGTATTTT.

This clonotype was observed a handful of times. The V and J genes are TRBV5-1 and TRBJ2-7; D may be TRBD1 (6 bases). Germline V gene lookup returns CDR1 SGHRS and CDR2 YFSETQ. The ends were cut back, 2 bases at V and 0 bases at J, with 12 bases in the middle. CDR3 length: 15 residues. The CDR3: CASSLSWGPSYEQYF. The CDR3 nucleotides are TGCGCCAGCAGCTTAAGTTGGGGGCCCTCCTACGAGCAGTACTTC.

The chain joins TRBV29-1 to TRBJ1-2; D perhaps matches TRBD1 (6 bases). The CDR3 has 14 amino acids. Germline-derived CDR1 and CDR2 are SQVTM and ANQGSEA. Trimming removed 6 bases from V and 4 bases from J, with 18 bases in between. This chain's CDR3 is CSVSTGGSFYGYTF. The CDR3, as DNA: TGCAGCGTGTCCACGGGGGGCTCTTTCTATGGCTACACCTTC. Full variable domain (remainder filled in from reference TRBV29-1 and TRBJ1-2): SAVISQKPSRDICQRGTSLTIQCQVDSQVTMMFWYRQQPGQSLTLIATANQGSEATYESGFVIDKFPISRPNLTFSTLTVSNMSPEDSSIYLCSVSTGGSFYGYTFGSGTRLTVV.

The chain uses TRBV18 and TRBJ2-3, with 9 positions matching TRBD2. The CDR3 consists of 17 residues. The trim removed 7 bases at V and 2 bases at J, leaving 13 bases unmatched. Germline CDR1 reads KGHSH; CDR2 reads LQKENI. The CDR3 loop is CASLASGARPATDTQYF. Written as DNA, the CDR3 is TGTGCCAGCTTGGCTAGCGGGGCGCGCCCCGCCACAGATACGCAGTATTTT.

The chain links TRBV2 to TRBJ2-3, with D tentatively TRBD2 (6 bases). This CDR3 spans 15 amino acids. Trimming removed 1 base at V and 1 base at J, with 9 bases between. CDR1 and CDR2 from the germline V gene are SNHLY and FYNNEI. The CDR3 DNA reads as TGTGCCAGCAGTGAAGGCAGGGAGGGCACAGATACGCAGTATTTT. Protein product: CASSEGREGTDTQYF.

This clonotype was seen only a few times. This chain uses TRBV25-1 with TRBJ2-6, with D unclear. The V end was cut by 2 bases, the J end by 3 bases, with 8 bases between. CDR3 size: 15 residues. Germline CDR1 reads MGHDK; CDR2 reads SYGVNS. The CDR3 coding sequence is TGTGCCAGCAGTGAACGGGTTGGTGGGGCCAACGTCCTGACTTTC. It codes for CASSERVGGANVLTF.

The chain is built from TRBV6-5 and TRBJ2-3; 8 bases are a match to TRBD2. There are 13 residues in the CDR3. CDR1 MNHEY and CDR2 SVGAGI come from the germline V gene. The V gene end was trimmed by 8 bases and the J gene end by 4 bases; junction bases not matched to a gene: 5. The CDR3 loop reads CASGLAGSDTQYF. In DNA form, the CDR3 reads TGTGCCAGCGGCTTAGCGGGGTCAGATACGCAGTATTTT.

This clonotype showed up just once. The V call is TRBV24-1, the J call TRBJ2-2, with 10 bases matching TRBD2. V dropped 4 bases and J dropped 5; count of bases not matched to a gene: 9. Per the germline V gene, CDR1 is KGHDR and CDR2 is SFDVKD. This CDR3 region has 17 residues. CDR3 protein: CATSDLGGSGGTGELFF. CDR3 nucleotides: TGTGCCACCAGTGACCTTGGAGGTAGCGGGGGGACCGGGGAGCTGTTTTTT.

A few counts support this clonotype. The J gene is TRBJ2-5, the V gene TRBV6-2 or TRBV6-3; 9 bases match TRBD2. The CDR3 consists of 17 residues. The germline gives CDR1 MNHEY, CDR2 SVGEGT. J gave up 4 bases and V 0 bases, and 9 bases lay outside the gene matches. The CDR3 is CASSYSPQREEGETQYF. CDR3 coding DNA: TGTGCCAGCAGTTACTCGCCCCAGCGGGAGGAGGGAGAGACCCAGTACTTC.

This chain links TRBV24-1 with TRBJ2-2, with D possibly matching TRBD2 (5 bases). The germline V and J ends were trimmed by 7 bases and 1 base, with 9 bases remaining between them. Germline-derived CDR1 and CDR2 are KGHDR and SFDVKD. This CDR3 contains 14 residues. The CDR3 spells CATSGNLNTGELFF. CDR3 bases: TGTGCCACCAGCGGGAACTTGAACACCGGGGAGCTGTTTTTT.

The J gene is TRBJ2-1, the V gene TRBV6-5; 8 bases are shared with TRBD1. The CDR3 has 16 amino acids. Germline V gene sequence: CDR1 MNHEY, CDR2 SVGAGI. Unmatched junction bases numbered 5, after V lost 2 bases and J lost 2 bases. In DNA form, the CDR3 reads TGTGCCAGCAGTTACGGGACAGGCGCCCCCTACAATGAGCAGTTCTTC. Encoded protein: CASSYGTGAPYNEQFF.

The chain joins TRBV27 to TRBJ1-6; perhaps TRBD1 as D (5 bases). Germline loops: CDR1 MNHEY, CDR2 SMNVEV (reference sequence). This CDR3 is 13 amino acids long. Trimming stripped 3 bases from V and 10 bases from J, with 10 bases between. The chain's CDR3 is CASSFGAASPLHF. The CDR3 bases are TGTGCCAGCAGTTTTGGGGCAGCGTCACCCCTCCACTTT.

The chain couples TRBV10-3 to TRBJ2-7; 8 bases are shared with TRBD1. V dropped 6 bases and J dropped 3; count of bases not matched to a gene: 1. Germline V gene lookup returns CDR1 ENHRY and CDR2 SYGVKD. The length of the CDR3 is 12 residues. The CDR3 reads CAIRQGDYEQYF. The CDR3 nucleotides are TGTGCCATCAGACAGGGGGACTACGAGCAGTACTTC.

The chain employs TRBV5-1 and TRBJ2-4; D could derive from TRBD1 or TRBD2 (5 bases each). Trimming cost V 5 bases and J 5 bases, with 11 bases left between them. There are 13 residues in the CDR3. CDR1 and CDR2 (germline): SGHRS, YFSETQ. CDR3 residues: CASRGDGENIQYF. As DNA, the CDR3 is TGCGCCAGCAGGGGGGACGGGGAAAACATTCAGTACTTC.

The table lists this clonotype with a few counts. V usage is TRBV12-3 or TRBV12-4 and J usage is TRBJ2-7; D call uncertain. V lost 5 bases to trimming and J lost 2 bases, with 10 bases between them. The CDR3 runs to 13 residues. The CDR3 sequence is CASSLDTTYEQYF. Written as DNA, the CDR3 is TGTGCCAGCAGTCTAGACACAACCTACGAGCAGTACTTC.

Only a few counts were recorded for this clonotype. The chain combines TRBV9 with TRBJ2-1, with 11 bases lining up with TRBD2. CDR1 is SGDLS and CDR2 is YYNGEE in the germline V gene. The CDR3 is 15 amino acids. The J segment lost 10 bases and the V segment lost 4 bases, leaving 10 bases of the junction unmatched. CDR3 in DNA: TGTGCCAGCAGCAAGGGGACTAGCGGAAAATACGAGCAGTTCTTC. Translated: CASSKGTSGKYEQFF.

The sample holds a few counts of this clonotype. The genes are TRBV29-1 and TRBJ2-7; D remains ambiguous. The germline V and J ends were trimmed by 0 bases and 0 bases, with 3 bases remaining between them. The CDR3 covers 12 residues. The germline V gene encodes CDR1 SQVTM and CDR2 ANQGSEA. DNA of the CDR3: TGCAGCGTTGAAGACAGCTCCTACGAGCAGTACTTC. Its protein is CSVEDSSYEQYF.